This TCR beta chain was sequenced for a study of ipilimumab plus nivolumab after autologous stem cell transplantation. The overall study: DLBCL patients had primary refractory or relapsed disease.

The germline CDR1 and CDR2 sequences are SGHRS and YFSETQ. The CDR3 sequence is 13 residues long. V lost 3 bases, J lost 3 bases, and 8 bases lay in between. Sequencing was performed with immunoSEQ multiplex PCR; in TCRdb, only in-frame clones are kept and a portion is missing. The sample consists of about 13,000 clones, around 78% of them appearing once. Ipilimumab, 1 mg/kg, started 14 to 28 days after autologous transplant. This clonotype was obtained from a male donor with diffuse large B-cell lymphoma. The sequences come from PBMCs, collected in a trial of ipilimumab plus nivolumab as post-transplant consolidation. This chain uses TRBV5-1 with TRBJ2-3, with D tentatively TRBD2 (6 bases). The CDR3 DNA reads TGCGCCAGCAGCTACGGGACTACAGATACGCAGTATTTT. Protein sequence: CASSYGTTDTQYF.